A single sample is the source of the 30 T cell receptor beta chains below, sequenced in a study of cytomegalovirus exposure and HLA in healthy donors. It was with 60 Vbeta and 13 Jbeta primers that the PCR ran. Here immunoSEQ multiplex PCR was the method, and the copy in TCRdb shows in-frame clones only, minus some. The sample consists of some 200,000 clones, over 80% of them appearing once. Sequenced: PBMCs. The receptors were gathered from a man aged 50 or older in good health and CMV-seronegative.

The V call is TRBV5-4, the J call TRBJ2-1; 12 bases line up with TRBD1. This CDR3 region has 15 residues. Germline CDR1 is SGHNT and CDR2 is YYREEE (reference sequence). The junction had 6 bases not matched to a gene; V was cut back by 5 bases and J by 6 bases. CDR3 amino acids: CASSFRDRGPNEQFF. CDR3 bases: TGTGCCAGCAGTTTCCGGGACAGGGGGCCCAATGAGCAGTTCTTC.

This CDR3 is CASSAGVNGYGYTF. The CDR3 nucleotides are TGTGCCAGCAGCGCGGGAGTCAACGGCTATGGCTACACCTTC. The chain combines TRBV9 with TRBJ1-2; no clear D gene. This CDR3 is 14 amino acids long. From germline, CDR1 is SGDLS and CDR2 YYNGEE. The V end lost 3 bases, the J end lost 4 bases, and 13 bases lay between the germline ends.

The chain links TRBV14 to TRBJ1-3, with D possibly matching TRBD1 (5 bases). Germline V gene data show CDR1 as SGHDN and CDR2 as FVKESK. The CDR3 sequence is 13 residues long. Trimming stripped 2 bases from V and 8 bases from J, with 10 bases between. CDR3 coding DNA: TGTGCCAGCAGCCAATATCAGGGTGACACCATATATTTT. Amino acids: CASSQYQGDTIYF. The variable domain in full, completed from reference TRBV14 and TRBJ1-3, reads EAGVTQFPSHSVIEKGQTVTLRCDPISGHDNLYWYRRVMGKEIKFLLHFVKESKQDESGMPNNRFLAERTGGTYSTLKVQPAELEDSGVYFCASSQYQGDTIYFGEGSWLTVV.

The V call is TRBV19, the J call TRBJ1-5; D gene ambiguous. This CDR3 region has 18 residues. CDR1 is LNHDA, CDR2 SQIVND, per germline (reference sequence). Trimming pared 3 bases from V and 6 bases from J, leaving 24 bases between. The CDR3 sequence is CASSIMWVSEGNGQPQHF. CDR3 in DNA: TGTGCCAGTAGTATCATGTGGGTTAGCGAAGGAAATGGTCAGCCCCAGCATTTT.

The V gene is TRBV28, the J gene TRBJ1-4; 7 bases match TRBD1. The CDR3 runs to 16 residues. The germline CDR1 and CDR2 sequences are MDHEN and SYDVKM. V shed 3 bases, J shed 7 bases, and the junction held 11 bases outside the gene matches. CDR3 loop: CASSFLSTGRSEKLFF. CDR3 in DNA: TGTGCCAGCAGTTTCCTTTCGACAGGGAGGAGTGAAAAACTGTTTTTT.

This chain connects TRBV5-1 to TRBJ1-4; D call uncertain. Trimming left V 0 bases short and J 10 bases short, with 10 bases between. The germline gives CDR1 SGHRS, CDR2 YFSETQ. CDR3 length: 13 amino acids. In nucleotides, the CDR3 is TGCGCCAGCAGCTTGGAACAGTTCGGAAAACTGTTTTTT. Its translation: CASSLEQFGKLFF.

This clone occurred a few times. The chain is built from TRBV7-6 and TRBJ1-1; 12 bases fit TRBD1. Germline V gene sequence: CDR1 SGHVS, CDR2 FNYEAQ. The CDR3 loop spans 16 amino acids. The ends lost 7 bases at V and 3 bases at J; junction bases unmatched: 9. CDR3 in amino acids: CASTWGTGGLDTEAFF. The CDR3 bases are TGTGCCAGCACCTGGGGGACAGGGGGCTTAGACACTGAAGCTTTCTTT.

The rearrangement links TRBV5-1 to TRBJ2-7; a weak D match, TRBD2 (6 bases). The CDR3 loop spans 12 amino acids. The V end was cut by 4 bases, the J end by 6 bases, with 11 bases between. The germline V gene has CDR1 SGHRS and CDR2 YFSETQ. CDR3 sequence: CASSPTGGEQYF. As DNA, the CDR3 is TGCGCCAGCAGCCCAACCGGGGGCGAGCAGTACTTC.

V usage is TRBV5-6 and J usage is TRBJ1-1; no clear D gene. This CDR3 contains 12 residues. CDR1 and CDR2 from the germline V gene are SGHDT and YYEEEE. Trimming took off 3 bases at V and 4 bases at J, with 7 bases between the two ends. CDR3 in DNA: TGTGCCAGCAGCTCGCGGGGCACTGAAGCTTTCTTT. Its protein product is CASSSRGTEAFF.

Only one count was recorded for this clone. The chain recombines TRBV13 with TRBJ1-2, with 9 positions matching TRBD1. V was clipped by 5 bases and J by 7 bases; unmatched bases: 11. Germline V gene data show CDR1 as PRHDT and CDR2 as FYEKMQ (reference sequence). The CDR3 is 15 amino acids. In DNA form, the CDR3 reads TGTGCCAGCAGCCCCCGGGACAGGGATATCGGTGGCTACACCTTC. The encoded protein is CASSPRDRDIGGYTF.

The V and J genes are TRBV19 and TRBJ2-2; tentative D call: TRBD1 (6 bases). Germline loops: CDR1 LNHDA, CDR2 SQIVND (reference sequence). Trimming cost V 1 base and J 3 bases, with 9 bases left between them. The CDR3 extends over 15 amino acids. Written as DNA, the CDR3 is TGTGCCAGTAGTATAGGGGGGCCGGACACCGGGGAGCTGTTTTTT. Encoded protein: CASSIGGPDTGELFF.

The genes are TRBV7-3 and TRBJ2-1, with TRBD2 matching 7 bases. Germline V gene sequence: CDR1 SGHTA, CDR2 FQGTGA. Losses at the gene ends were 3 bases for V and 9 bases for J; bases not matched to a gene: 8. The CDR3 consists of 14 residues. The CDR3, as DNA: TGTGCCAGCAGCTTGACTAGCCCAGTAAGTGAGCAGTTCTTC. Its translation is CASSLTSPVSEQFF. Complete variable domain (other parts from reference TRBV7-3 and TRBJ2-1): GAGVSQTPSNKVTEKGKYVELRCDPISGHTALYWYRQSLGQGPEFLIYFQGTGAADDSGLPNDRFFAVRPEGSVSTLKIQRTERGDSAVYLCASSLTSPVSEQFFGPGTRLTVL.

The CDR3 region has the DNA TGTGCCAGCAGTTTTTTACGGGGCAATCAGCCCCAGCATTTT. Amino acid sequence: CASSFLRGNQPQHF. This chain connects TRBV28 to TRBJ1-5; D gene unclear. V shed 3 bases and J shed 2 bases, with 8 bases lying between them. Per germline, CDR1 MDHEN and CDR2 SYDVKM. CDR3 length: 14 residues.

Comments on this clone: The junction does not match germline at one end; this may be a read error. The V and J genes are TRBV7-7 and TRBJ2-2, with D possibly matching TRBD1 (5 bases). The V gene's germline CDR1 is SSHAT and CDR2 FNYEAQ (reference sequence). The CDR3 contains 16 residues. CDR3 amino acids: CASSQTGRGYAGELFF. For the CDR3, the DNA is TGTGCTAGCAGCCAAACGGGTAGGGGCTACGCCGGGGAGCTGTTTTTT.

This clone was seen a single time. The chain recombines TRBV6-1 with TRBJ2-5, with D perhaps matching TRBD2 (6 bases). The CDR3 spans 14 residues. Germline V gene lookup returns CDR1 MNHNS and CDR2 SASEGT. Trimming left V 6 bases short and J 1 base short, with 12 bases between. CDR3 protein: CASRRAGPQETQYF. The DNA of the CDR3 is TGTGCCAGCAGGAGGGCGGGACCCCAAGAGACCCAGTACTTC.

The chain carries TRBV7-2 and TRBJ2-5; TRBD2 aligns across 14 bases. Trimming removed 5 bases from V and 4 bases from J; junction bases left unmatched: 6. The CDR3 is 16 amino acids. Per germline, CDR1 SGHTA and CDR2 FQGNSA. The chain's CDR3 is CASSATGTSGRETQYF. CDR3 DNA sequence: TGTGCCAGCAGCGCTACCGGGACTAGCGGGAGAGAGACCCAGTACTTC.

The chain recombines TRBV4-3 with TRBJ2-5; 8 nucleotides line up with TRBD2. After removal of 3 bases from V and 6 bases from J, the junction contained 9 bases not matched to a gene. In germline, CDR1 is LGHNA, CDR2 YSLEER. There are 15 residues in the CDR3. Here the CDR3 DNA reads TGCGCCAGCAGCCAGGCAAGAGGGACTAGTAAGACCCAGTACTTC. Protein sequence: CASSQARGTSKTQYF.

This sequence joins TRBV6-6 and TRBJ2-7; 10 bases are a match to TRBD1. V was clipped by 10 bases and J by 6 bases; unmatched bases: 12. The CDR3 runs to 14 residues. The germline V gene has CDR1 MNHNY and CDR2 SVGAGI (reference sequence). CDR3 amino acids: CATKRTGGPGEQYF. Here the CDR3 DNA reads TGTGCCACCAAACGGACAGGGGGTCCGGGCGAGCAGTACTTC.

The CDR3 DNA reads TGTGCCAGCAGTTTTCAGGGGTTAGTCGGGGAGCTGTTTTTT. It codes for CASSFQGLVGELFF. The chain uses TRBV27 and TRBJ2-2; maybe TRBD1 (6 bases). CDR3 length: 14 residues. Germline V lookup: CDR1 MNHEY, CDR2 SMNVEV (reference sequence). V was trimmed by 3 bases and J by 7 bases, leaving 12 bases between them.

This chain uses TRBV6-4 with TRBJ2-3, with 7 bases lining up with TRBD2. Germline values: CDR1 MRHNA, CDR2 SNTAGT. The CDR3 is 14 residues long. The J segment lost 3 bases and the V segment lost 5 bases, leaving 5 bases of the junction unmatched. This chain's CDR3 is CASSSSGFTDTQYF. In DNA, the CDR3 is TGTGCCAGCAGTTCTAGCGGATTTACAGATACGCAGTATTTT.

This clone occurred a few times. The chain uses TRBV10-2 and TRBJ1-2; 8 nucleotides agree with TRBD1. Unmatched junction bases numbered 2, after V lost 8 bases and J lost 3 bases. The CDR3 consists of 12 residues. CDR1 is WSHSY, CDR2 SAAADI, per germline. In DNA form, the CDR3 reads TGCGCCAGCCGACAGGGGTACTATGGCTACACCTTC. Amino acids: CASRQGYYGYTF.

V is TRBV7-3 and J is TRBJ2-3; 13 bases align to TRBD2. The CDR3 consists of 17 residues. The germline gives CDR1 SGHTA, CDR2 FQGTGA. V lost 5 bases to trimming and J lost 8 bases; unmatched junction nucleotides: 13. The DNA for the CDR3 is TGTGCCAGCAGCCCCCGCCTACTAGCGGGAGGGTCGGGTACGCAGTATTTT. Translated, it gives CASSPRLLAGGSGTQYF. The full variable domain, in which reference TRBV7-3 and TRBJ2-3 provide the parts outside the CDR3, is GAGVSQTPSNKVTEKGKYVELRCDPISGHTALYWYRQSLGQGPEFLIYFQGTGAADDSGLPNDRFFAVRPEGSVSTLKIQRTERGDSAVYLCASSPRLLAGGSGTQYFGPGTRLTVL.

This sequence joins TRBV5-4 and TRBJ2-7; D unclear. This CDR3 has 15 residues. V lost 0 bases and J lost 3, with 13 bases in between. The germline V gene has CDR1 SGHNT and CDR2 YYREEE (reference sequence). CDR3 sequence: CASSLAPTENYEQYF. The CDR3 nucleotides read TGTGCCAGCAGCTTGGCCCCAACTGAGAACTACGAGCAGTACTTC.

The chain uses TRBV25-1 and TRBJ2-3, with TRBD1 matching 10 bases. CDR3 length: 18 amino acids. V gave up 0 bases and J gave up 1 base; unmatched junction bases: 7. CDR1 is MGHDK and CDR2 is SYGVNS in the germline V gene. The CDR3 loop reads CASSEYPGTGDRTDTQYF. The CDR3 bases are TGTGCCAGCAGTGAATACCCGGGGACAGGGGATCGCACAGATACGCAGTATTTT.

The CDR3 loop reads CASSLSASGRATDTQYF. The CDR3 nucleotides read TGCGCCAGCAGCTTGAGTGCTAGCGGGAGGGCCACAGATACGCAGTATTTT. This rearrangement joins TRBV5-1 to TRBJ2-3, with 12 nucleotides matching TRBD2. Germline loops: CDR1 SGHRS, CDR2 YFSETQ. V was pared by 1 base and J by 2 bases, with 5 bases of the junction left unmatched. The CDR3 contains 17 residues.

This clone has a handful of counts. The genes are TRBV5-1 and TRBJ1-6; 9 nucleotides align to TRBD1. Trimming removed 2 bases from V and 10 bases from J; junction bases left unmatched: 7. The CDR3 runs to 15 residues. Germline V gene data show CDR1 as SGHRS and CDR2 as YFSETQ. The CDR3 here is CASSFTGTGNSPLHF. DNA of the CDR3: TGCGCCAGCAGCTTCACCGGGACAGGGAACTCACCCCTCCACTTT. Full variable domain (outside the CDR3, taken from reference TRBV5-1 and TRBJ1-6): KAGVTQTPRYLIKTRGQQVTLSCSPISGHRSVSWYQQTPGQGLQFLFEYFSETQRNKGNFPGRFSGRQFSNSRSEMNVSTLELGDSALYLCASSFTGTGNSPLHFGNGTRLTVT.

The V and J genes are TRBV15 and TRBJ1-3, with D unclear. Trimming cost V 6 bases and J 0 bases, with 15 bases left between them. CDR1 and CDR2 (germline): LNHNV, YYDKDF (reference sequence). CDR3 length: 16 residues. The CDR3 DNA reads TGTGCCACCAGTCCGGAGGGTTTAAGCTCTGGAAACACCATATATTTT. Its protein product is CATSPEGLSSGNTIYF.

The rearrangement uses TRBV18 and TRBJ1-3, with a tentative D call TRBD1 (6 bases). The CDR3 is made up of 18 amino acids. Trimming stripped 8 bases from V and 0 bases from J, with 23 bases between. From germline, CDR1 is KGHSH and CDR2 LQKENI. The DNA for the CDR3 is TGTGCCAGCGCGCACTCTTTCGGAAGGGACAACTCTGGAAACACCATATATTTT. Encoded protein: CASAHSFGRDNSGNTIYF.

The gene calls are TRBV5-6 and TRBJ2-2; D uncertain. V was pared by 4 bases and J by 2 bases, with 6 bases between. The CDR3 covers 13 residues. Germline V lookup: CDR1 SGHDT, CDR2 YYEEEE. Here the CDR3 reads CASSPPNTGELFF. The CDR3 DNA sequence: TGTGCCAGCAGCCCCCCTAACACCGGGGAGCTGTTTTTT.

The chain links TRBV7-3 to TRBJ2-2; 9 bases map to TRBD1. Germline CDR1 reads SGHTA; CDR2 reads FQGTGA. This CDR3 has 15 amino acids. Trimming removed 1 base from V and 6 bases from J; junction bases left unmatched: 3. CDR3 DNA sequence: TGTGCCAGCAGCTTAAGACAGGGGGGGGCCGGGGAGCTGTTTTTT. Translation: CASSLRQGGAGELFF.